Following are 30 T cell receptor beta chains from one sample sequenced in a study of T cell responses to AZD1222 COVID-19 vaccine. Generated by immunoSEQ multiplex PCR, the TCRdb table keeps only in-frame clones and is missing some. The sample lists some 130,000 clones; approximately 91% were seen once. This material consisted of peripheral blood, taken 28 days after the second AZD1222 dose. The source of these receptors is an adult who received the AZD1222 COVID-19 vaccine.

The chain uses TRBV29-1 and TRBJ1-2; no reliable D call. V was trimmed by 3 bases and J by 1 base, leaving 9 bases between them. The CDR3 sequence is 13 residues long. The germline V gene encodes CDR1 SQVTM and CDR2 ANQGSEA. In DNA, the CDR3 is TGCAGCGTTGAGGGTACCTTTAACTATGGCTACACCTTC. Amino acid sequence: CSVEGTFNYGYTF.

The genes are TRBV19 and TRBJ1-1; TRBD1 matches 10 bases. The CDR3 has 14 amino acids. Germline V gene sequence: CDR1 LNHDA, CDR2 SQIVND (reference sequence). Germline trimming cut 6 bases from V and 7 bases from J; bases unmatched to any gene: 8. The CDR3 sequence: CASRLDRGRGEAFF. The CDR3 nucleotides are TGTGCCAGTAGACTTGACAGGGGGCGAGGTGAAGCTTTCTTT.

The CDR3 reads CASSFGLESEAFF. In DNA, the CDR3 is TGTGCCAGCAGTTTTGGTCTGGAGAGTGAAGCTTTCTTT. J is TRBJ1-1 and V is TRBV28; D uncertain. The CDR3 totals 13 residues. CDR1 is MDHEN, CDR2 SYDVKM, per germline. The V end was cut by 3 bases, the J end by 7 bases, with 12 bases between.

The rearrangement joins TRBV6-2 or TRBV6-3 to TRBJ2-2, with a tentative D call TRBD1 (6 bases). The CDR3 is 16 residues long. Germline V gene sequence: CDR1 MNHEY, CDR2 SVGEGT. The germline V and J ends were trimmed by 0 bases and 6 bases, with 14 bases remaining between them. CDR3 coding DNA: TGTGCCAGCAGTTACTCGGGGGCGTTTTTGGCCGGGGAGCTGTTTTTT. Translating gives CASSYSGAFLAGELFF.

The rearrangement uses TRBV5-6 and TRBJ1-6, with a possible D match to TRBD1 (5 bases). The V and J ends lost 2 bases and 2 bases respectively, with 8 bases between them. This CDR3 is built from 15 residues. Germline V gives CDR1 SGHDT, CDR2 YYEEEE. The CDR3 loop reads CASSFRAPYNSPLHF. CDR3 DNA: TGTGCCAGCAGCTTCAGGGCCCCCTATAATTCACCCCTCCACTTT. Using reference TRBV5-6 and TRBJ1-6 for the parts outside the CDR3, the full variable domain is DAGVTQSPTHLIKTRGQQVTLRCSPKSGHDTVSWYQQALGQGPQFIFQYYEEEERQRGNFPDRFSGHQFPNYSSELNVNALLLGDSALYLCASSFRAPYNSPLHFGNGTRLTVT.

The CDR3: CASSSAISGNLLQYF. The CDR3 region has the DNA TGTGCCAGCAGCTCCGCTATTAGCGGAAACTTGTTGCAGTACTTC. The rearrangement uses TRBV7-2 and TRBJ2-7, with D perhaps matching TRBD2 (6 bases). The V end lost 4 bases, the J end lost 9 bases, and 22 bases lay between the germline ends. The CDR3 is made up of 15 amino acids. Germline V lookup: CDR1 SGHTA, CDR2 FQGNSA.

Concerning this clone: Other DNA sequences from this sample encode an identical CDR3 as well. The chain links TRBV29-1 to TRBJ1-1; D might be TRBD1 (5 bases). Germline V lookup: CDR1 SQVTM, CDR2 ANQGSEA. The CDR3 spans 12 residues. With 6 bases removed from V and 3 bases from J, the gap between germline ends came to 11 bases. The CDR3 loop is CSVWDGDTEAFF. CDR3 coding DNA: TGCAGCGTCTGGGACGGGGACACTGAAGCTTTCTTT.

CDR3 sequence (DNA): TGTGCCAGCAGCCGTCTCGGACAGGGTATTCCTTTGGTGGAGACCCAGTACTTC. Protein product: CASSRLGQGIPLVETQYF. The chain is built from TRBV14 and TRBJ2-5; 8 nucleotides match TRBD1. Germline V gene lookup returns CDR1 SGHDN and CDR2 FVKESK. After removal of 4 bases from V and 5 bases from J, the junction contained 18 bases not matched to a gene. This CDR3 has 18 residues.

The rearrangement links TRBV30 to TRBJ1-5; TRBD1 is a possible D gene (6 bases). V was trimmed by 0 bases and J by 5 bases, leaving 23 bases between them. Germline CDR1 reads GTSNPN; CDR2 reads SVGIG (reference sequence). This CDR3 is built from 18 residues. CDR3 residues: CAWSVGGGIFPTDQPQHF. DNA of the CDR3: TGTGCCTGGAGTGTAGGGGGGGGGATATTCCCAACCGATCAGCCCCAGCATTTT.

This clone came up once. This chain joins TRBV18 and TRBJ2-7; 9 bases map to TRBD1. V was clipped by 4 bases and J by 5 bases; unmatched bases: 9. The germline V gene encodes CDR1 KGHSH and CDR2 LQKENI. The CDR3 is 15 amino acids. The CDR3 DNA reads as TGTGCCAGCTCACGGCGCACAGGGGGCGGCGACGAGCAGTACTTC. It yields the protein CASSRRTGGGDEQYF.

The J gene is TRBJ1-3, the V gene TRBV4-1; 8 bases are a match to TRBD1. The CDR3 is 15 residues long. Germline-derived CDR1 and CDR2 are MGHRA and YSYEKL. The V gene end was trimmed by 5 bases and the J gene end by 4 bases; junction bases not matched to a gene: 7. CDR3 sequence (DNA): TGCGCCAGCAGCTACGAGACAGGGGCCGGAAACACCATATATTTT. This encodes CASSYETGAGNTIYF.

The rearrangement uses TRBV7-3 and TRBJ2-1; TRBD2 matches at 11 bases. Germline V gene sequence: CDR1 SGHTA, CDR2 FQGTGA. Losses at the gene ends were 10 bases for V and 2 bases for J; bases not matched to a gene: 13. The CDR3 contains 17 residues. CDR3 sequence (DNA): TGTGCCATGAATACATTCTCGGGACTAGCGGCCTACAATGAGCAGTTCTTC. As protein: CAMNTFSGLAAYNEQFF.

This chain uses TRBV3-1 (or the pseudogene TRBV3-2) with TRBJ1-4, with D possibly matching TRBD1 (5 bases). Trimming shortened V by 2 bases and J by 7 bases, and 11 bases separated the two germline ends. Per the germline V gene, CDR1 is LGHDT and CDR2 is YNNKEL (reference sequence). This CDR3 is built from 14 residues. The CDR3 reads CASSQPGRGEKLFF. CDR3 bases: TGTGCCAGCAGCCAACCGGGGCGGGGTGAAAAACTGTTTTTT.

The CDR3 DNA is TGTGCCAGCAGCTTTCTGGGTATAGCGGGAGGATCAGATACGCAGTATTTT. Its translation is CASSFLGIAGGSDTQYF. The chain employs TRBV7-8 and TRBJ2-3; 10 bases match TRBD2. Germline CDR1 SGHVS, CDR2 FQNEAQ. This CDR3 contains 17 residues. V shed 3 bases and J 4 bases; nucleotides not matched to a gene: 10.

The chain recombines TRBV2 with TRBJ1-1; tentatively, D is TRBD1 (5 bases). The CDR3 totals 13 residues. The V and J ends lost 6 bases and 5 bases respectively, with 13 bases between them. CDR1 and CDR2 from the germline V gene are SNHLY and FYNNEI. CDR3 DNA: TGTGCCAGCAGGGGCGGGGGACGTACTGAAGCTTTCTTT. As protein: CASRGGGRTEAFF.

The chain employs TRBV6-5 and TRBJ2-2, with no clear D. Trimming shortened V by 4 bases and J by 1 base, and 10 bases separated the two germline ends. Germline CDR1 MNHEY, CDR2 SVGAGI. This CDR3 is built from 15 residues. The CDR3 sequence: CASSFSPWNTGELFF. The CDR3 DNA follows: TGTGCCAGCAGTTTCTCCCCTTGGAACACCGGGGAGCTGTTTTTT.

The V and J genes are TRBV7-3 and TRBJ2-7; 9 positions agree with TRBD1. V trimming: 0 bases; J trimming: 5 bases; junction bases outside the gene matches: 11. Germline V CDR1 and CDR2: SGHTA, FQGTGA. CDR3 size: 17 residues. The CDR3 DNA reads TGTGCCAGCAGCTTAACGTTAAGAGCGGGACAGGGCCACGAGCAGTACTTC. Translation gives CASSLTLRAGQGHEQYF.

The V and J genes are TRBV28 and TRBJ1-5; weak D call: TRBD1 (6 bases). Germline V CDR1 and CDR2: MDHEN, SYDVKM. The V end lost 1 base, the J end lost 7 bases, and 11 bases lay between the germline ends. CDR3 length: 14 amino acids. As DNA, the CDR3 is TGTGCCAGCAGTTTATCAGGGGAAAGGCAGCCCCAGCATTTT. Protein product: CASSLSGERQPQHF.

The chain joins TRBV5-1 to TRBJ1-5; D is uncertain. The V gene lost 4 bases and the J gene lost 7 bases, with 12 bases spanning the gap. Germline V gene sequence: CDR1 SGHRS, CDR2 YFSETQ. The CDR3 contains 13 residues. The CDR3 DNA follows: TGCGCCAGCAGCCCTGGGATGGAACAGCCCCAGCATTTT. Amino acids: CASSPGMEQPQHF.

The CDR3 reads CASSVEGQGRDEQFF. The CDR3 DNA sequence: TGCGCCAGCAGTGTTGAGGGACAGGGTAGAGATGAGCAGTTCTTC. The chain joins TRBV10-1 to TRBJ2-1; 9 positions match TRBD1. Germline trimming cut 4 bases from V and 8 bases from J; bases unmatched to any gene: 9. Per the germline V gene, CDR1 is WNHNN and CDR2 is SYGVQD (reference sequence). The CDR3 consists of 15 residues.

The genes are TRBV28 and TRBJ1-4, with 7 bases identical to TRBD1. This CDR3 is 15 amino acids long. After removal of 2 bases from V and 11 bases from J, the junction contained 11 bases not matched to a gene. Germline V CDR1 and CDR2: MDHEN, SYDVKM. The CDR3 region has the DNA TGTGCCAGCAGTTTAGGGGACAGCGGGGGTGGGAAACTGTTTTTT. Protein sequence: CASSLGDSGGGKLFF.

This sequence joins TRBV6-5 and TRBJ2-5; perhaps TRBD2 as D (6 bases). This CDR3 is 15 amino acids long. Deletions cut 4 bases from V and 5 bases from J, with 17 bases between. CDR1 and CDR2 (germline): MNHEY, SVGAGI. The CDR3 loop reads CASSSPGTVGETQYF. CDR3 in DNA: TGTGCCAGCAGTTCACCCGGGACTGTTGGGGAGACCCAGTACTTC.

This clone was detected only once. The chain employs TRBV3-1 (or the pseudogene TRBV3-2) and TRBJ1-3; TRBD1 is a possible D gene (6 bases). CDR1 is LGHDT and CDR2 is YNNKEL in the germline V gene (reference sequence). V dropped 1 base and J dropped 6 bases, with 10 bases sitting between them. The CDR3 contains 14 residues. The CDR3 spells CASSQAGEVNTIYF. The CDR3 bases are TGTGCCAGCAGCCAAGCAGGGGAGGTAAACACCATATATTTT.

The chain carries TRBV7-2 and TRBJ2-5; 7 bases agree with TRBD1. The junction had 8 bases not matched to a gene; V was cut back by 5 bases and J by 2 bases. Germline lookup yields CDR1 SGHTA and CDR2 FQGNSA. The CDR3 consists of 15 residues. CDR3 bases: TGTGCCAGCAGCCCAGGACAGGTCATACAAGAGACCCAGTACTTC. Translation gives CASSPGQVIQETQYF.

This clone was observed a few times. The chain's CDR3 is CASSLAGGTYNEQFF. The CDR3 region has the DNA TGTGCCAGCAGCTTAGCTGGGGGTACCTACAATGAGCAGTTCTTC. The chain is built from TRBV7-8 and TRBJ2-1; the D gene could be TRBD1 or TRBD2 (5 bases each). CDR3 length: 15 amino acids. V was trimmed by 0 bases and J by 2 bases, leaving 8 bases between them. Germline V CDR1 and CDR2: SGHVS, FQNEAQ.

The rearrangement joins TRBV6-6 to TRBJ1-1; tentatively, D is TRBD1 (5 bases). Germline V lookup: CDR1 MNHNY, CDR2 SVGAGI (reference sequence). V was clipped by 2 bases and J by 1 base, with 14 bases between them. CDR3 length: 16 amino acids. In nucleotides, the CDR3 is TGTGCCAGCAGTTACGGAGATCACGGGACGAACACTGAAGCTTTCTTT. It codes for CASSYGDHGTNTEAFF.

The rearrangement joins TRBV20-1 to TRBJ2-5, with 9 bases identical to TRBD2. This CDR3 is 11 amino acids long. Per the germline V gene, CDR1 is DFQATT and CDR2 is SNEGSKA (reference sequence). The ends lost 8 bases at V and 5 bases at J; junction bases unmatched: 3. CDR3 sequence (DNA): TGCAGTCAAAGCGGGAGGGAGACCCAGTACTTC. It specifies CSQSGRETQYF.

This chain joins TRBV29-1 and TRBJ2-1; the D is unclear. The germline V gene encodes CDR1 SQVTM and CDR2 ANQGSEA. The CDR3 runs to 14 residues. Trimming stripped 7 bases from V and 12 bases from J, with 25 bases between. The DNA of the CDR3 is TGCAGCGCTTTGACCCGGGTGACTCAGTTGGGGCAGTTCTTC. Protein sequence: CSALTRVTQLGQFF.

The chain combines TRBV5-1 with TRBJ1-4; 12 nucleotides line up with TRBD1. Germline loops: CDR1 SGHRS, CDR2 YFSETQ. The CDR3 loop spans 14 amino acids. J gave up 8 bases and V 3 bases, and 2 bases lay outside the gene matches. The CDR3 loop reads CASSWGQGAEKLFF. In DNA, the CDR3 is TGCGCCAGCAGCTGGGGACAGGGGGCGGAAAAACTGTTTTTT.

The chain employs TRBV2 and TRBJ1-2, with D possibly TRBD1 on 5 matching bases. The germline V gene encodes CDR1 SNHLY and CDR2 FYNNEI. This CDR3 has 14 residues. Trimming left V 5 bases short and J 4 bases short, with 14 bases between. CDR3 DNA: TGTGCCAGCAGTCAACCGACAGACCCCTATGGCTACACCTTC. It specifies CASSQPTDPYGYTF. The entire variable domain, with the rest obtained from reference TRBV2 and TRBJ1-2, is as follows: EPEVTQTPSHQVTQMGQEVILRCVPISNHLYFYWYRQILGQKVEFLVSFYNNEISEKSEIFDDQFSVERPDGSNFTLKIRSTKLEDSAMYFCASSQPTDPYGYTFGSGTRLTVV.